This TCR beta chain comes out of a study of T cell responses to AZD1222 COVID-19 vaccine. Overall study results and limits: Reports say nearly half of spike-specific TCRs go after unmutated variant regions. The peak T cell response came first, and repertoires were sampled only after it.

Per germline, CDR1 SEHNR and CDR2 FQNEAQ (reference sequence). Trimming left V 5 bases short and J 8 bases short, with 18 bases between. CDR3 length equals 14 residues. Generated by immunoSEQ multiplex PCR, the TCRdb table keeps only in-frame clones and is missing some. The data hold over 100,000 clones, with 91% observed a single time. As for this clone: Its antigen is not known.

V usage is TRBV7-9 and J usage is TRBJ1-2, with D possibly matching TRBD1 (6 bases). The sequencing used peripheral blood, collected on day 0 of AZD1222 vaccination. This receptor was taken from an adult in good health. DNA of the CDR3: TGTGCCAGCAGCCCCTTAACAGGGCTCAGCGGCTACACCTTC. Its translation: CASSPLTGLSGYTF.